The 27 T cell receptor beta chains reported below all come from one sample, sequenced in a study of vaccination and CD4 T cells after COVID-19. Stated treatment: 10-day PBMC culture with coronavirus spike peptide pools or control peptides (ViraFEST assay). These TCRs are of unknown antigen specificity. With the Oncomine TCR Beta short-read assay, DNA from cultured CD4+ T cells was sequenced. From the PCR reads, TCRdb called clonotypes with MiXCR, one entry per CDR3 protein. Of about 8,500 distinct CDR3 sequences in the sample, about three fifths were seen once. The sample consisted of CD4+ T cells from blood, cultured in vitro. The receptors derive from a human donor who had recovered from COVID-19.

This clonotype has just a few counts. The genes are TRBV20-1 and TRBJ1-6; unclear D gene. Germline lookup yields CDR1 DFQATT and CDR2 SNEGSKA (reference sequence). The V and J ends lost 1 base and 7 bases respectively, with 14 bases between them. The CDR3 is 15 residues long. The CDR3 is CSARGTVRWNSPLHF. CDR3 sequence (DNA): TGCAGTGCTAGAGGGACGGTCAGGTGGAATTCACCCCTCCACTTT.

In the case of this clonotype: Being one base from a much bigger clone, this may be a read error. The chain joins TRBV7-3 to TRBJ2-1, with D unresolved. Germline CDR1 SGHTA, CDR2 FQGTGA. This CDR3 is built from 13 residues. The CDR3 sequence is CASSSYLSDEQLF. The DNA of the CDR3 is TGTGCCAGCAGCAGTTACTTAAGCGATGAGCAGCTCTTC. The complete variable domain, with remaining parts taken from reference TRBV7-3 and TRBJ2-1, reads GAGVSQTPSNKVTEKGKYVELRCDPISGHTALYWYRQSLGQGPEFLIYFQGTGAADDSGLPNDRFFAVRPEGSVSTLKIQRTERGDSAVYLCASSSYLSDEQLFGPGTRLTVL.

This clonotype was detected a few times. This chain links TRBV20-1 with TRBJ1-1; tentative D call: TRBD1 (5 bases). This CDR3 contains 13 residues. From germline, CDR1 is DFQATT and CDR2 SNEGSKA (reference sequence). This CDR3 is CTPSPAGGTEAFF. Written as DNA, the CDR3 is TGCACTCCAAGCCCTGCTGGGGGCACTGAAGCTTTCTTT.

This clonotype was counted once. The V and J genes are TRBV7-2 and TRBJ2-5, with 7 bases lining up with TRBD1. Germline V CDR1 and CDR2: SGHTA, FQGNSA. This CDR3 contains 15 residues. J lost 5 bases, V lost 4 bases, and 10 bases had no gene match. The CDR3 loop is CASSYQVTGLETQYF. The CDR3 coding sequence is TGTGCCAGCAGCTACCAGGTGACAGGGCTTGAGACCCAGTACTTC.

CDR3 in amino acids: CSASTGWGTDTQYF. The CDR3 DNA follows: TGCAGTGCCTCGACAGGGTGGGGCACAGATACGCAGTATTTT. This rearrangement joins TRBV20-1 to TRBJ2-3; the match to TRBD1 covers 7 bases. The ends lost 6 bases at V and 1 base at J; junction bases unmatched: 7. The length of the CDR3 is 14 residues. Germline CDR1 reads DFQATT; CDR2 reads SNEGSKA (reference sequence).

The chain's CDR3 is CASSPPGPRGETQYF. For the CDR3, the DNA is TGTGCCAGCAGTCCGCCGGGGCCAAGGGGAGAGACCCAGTACTTC. This chain connects TRBV6-1 to TRBJ2-5; D is perhaps TRBD1 or TRBD2 (5 bases each). Germline V lookup: CDR1 MNHNS, CDR2 SASEGT. Trimming left V 5 bases short and J 4 bases short, with 17 bases between. The CDR3 contains 15 residues.

This chain links TRBV29-1 with TRBJ1-1; D is possibly TRBD1 (6 bases). Germline CDR1 and CDR2: SQVTM and ANQGSEA. This CDR3 has 12 amino acids. V gave up 2 bases and J gave up 4 bases, with 8 bases separating them. DNA of the CDR3: TGCAGCGTTGAAAGGGGGACCACTGAAGCTTTCTTT. It codes for CSVERGTTEAFF.

The gene calls are TRBV7-2 and TRBJ2-7; TRBD1 matches at 8 bases. J was trimmed by 6 bases and V by 4 bases; bases with no gene match: 5. The CDR3 consists of 13 residues. Per the germline V gene, CDR1 is SGHTA and CDR2 is FQGNSA. CDR3: CASSSGQVGEQYF. CDR3 coding DNA: TGTGCCAGCAGCTCGGGACAGGTGGGCGAGCAGTACTTC.

V and J are TRBV20-1 and TRBJ2-7; TRBD2 agrees at 7 bases. The germline V gene encodes CDR1 DFQATT and CDR2 SNEGSKA (reference sequence). After removal of 5 bases from V and 3 bases from J, the junction contained 7 bases not matched to a gene. The CDR3 is 13 residues long. As DNA, the CDR3 is TGCAGTGCTCCTAGCGGAGGGAACTACGAGCAGTACTTC. It codes for CSAPSGGNYEQYF.

V gene TRBV6-2 or TRBV6-3 combines with J gene TRBJ2-7; either TRBD1 or TRBD2 may supply D (6 bases each). Germline CDR1 is MNHEY and CDR2 is SVGEGT. The CDR3 is 14 amino acids. V was shortened by 0 bases and J by 4 bases, with 10 bases between the two germline ends. The CDR3 protein is CASSYSEGGYEQYF. CDR3 coding DNA: TGTGCCAGCAGTTACTCGGAGGGGGGATACGAGCAGTACTTC.

This clonotype was counted a few times. CDR3 residues: CATSRPGSSYEQYF. CDR3 nucleotide sequence: TGTGCCACCAGCAGACCGGGCTCGTCCTACGAGCAGTACTTC. J is TRBJ2-7 and V is TRBV15; D not certain. This CDR3 is 14 amino acids long. Trimming stripped 2 bases from V and 1 base from J, with 9 bases between. Per germline, CDR1 LNHNV and CDR2 YYDKDF (reference sequence).

This chain uses TRBV6-5 with TRBJ1-2, with no clear D. This CDR3 has 12 amino acids. Germline V gene data show CDR1 as MNHEY and CDR2 as SVGAGI. Deletions cut 4 bases from V and 5 bases from J, with 8 bases between. The CDR3 nucleotides are TGTGCCAGCAGTTCCGAAGGTTATGGCTACACCTTC. This gives the protein CASSSEGYGYTF.

This sequence joins TRBV20-1 and TRBJ2-5; D remains ambiguous. The germline V and J ends were trimmed by 2 bases and 2 bases, with 6 bases remaining between them. Germline V lookup: CDR1 DFQATT, CDR2 SNEGSKA (reference sequence). The CDR3 consists of 12 residues. Here the CDR3 reads CSARLGQETQYF. The CDR3 DNA reads TGCAGTGCTAGATTAGGACAAGAGACCCAGTACTTC.

Only a few counts were recorded for this clonotype. The chain has TRBV20-1 and TRBJ2-5, with 9 bases aligning to TRBD2. Germline V gene lookup returns CDR1 DFQATT and CDR2 SNEGSKA (reference sequence). This CDR3 comprises 13 residues. Trimming at V came to 6 bases and at J to 6 bases, leaving 8 bases not matched to a gene. In DNA form, the CDR3 reads TGCAGTGCCCTGGGACTAGCCGGAAAGACCCAGTACTTC. This encodes CSALGLAGKTQYF.

The rearrangement links TRBV7-2 to TRBJ2-1; tentative D call: TRBD2 (5 bases). With 8 bases removed from V and 3 bases from J, the gap between germline ends came to 11 bases. There are 13 residues in the CDR3. Germline V gene sequence: CDR1 SGHTA, CDR2 FQGNSA. The CDR3 loop is CASGSPNYNEQFF. The DNA for the CDR3 is TGTGCCAGCGGGAGCCCCAACTACAATGAGCAGTTCTTC.

V and J are TRBV28 and TRBJ1-6; D is perhaps TRBD1 (5 bases). This CDR3 comprises 14 residues. V was trimmed by 6 bases and J by 7 bases, leaving 13 bases between them. Germline CDR1 reads MDHEN; CDR2 reads SYDVKM. The CDR3 DNA reads TGTGCCAGCAGGGGGGGGGGAATAAATTCACCCCTCCACTTT. This encodes CASRGGGINSPLHF.

V is TRBV11-3 and J is TRBJ2-7; the D gene is possibly TRBD2 (5 bases). CDR3 length: 14 amino acids. V was clipped by 4 bases and J by 6 bases, with 16 bases between them. Looked up from germline, CDR1 is SGHNT and CDR2 is YENEEA. DNA of the CDR3: TGTGCCAGCAGCTCACCATTAGACGGGGTCGAGCAGTACTTC. It is translated as CASSSPLDGVEQYF.

DNA of the CDR3: TGTGCCAGCAGCTTGGAATACTACAATGAGCAGTTCTTC. Protein product: CASSLEYYNEQFF. The V call is TRBV7-2, the J call TRBJ2-1, with D unclear. From germline, CDR1 is SGHTA and CDR2 FQGNSA. The CDR3 extends over 13 amino acids. V lost 3 bases, J lost 3 bases, and 6 bases lay in between.

The chain links TRBV20-1 to TRBJ2-7, with D possibly TRBD2 on 6 matching bases. The CDR3 spans 16 residues. CDR1 is DFQATT, CDR2 SNEGSKA, per germline (reference sequence). The V end was cut by 6 bases, the J end by 3 bases, with 24 bases between. The CDR3 reads CSAPDRRGGVHYEQYF. CDR3 coding DNA: TGCAGTGCCCCCGACCGCCGTGGCGGGGTGCACTACGAGCAGTACTTC.

The rearrangement joins TRBV6-1 to TRBJ1-5; 9 nucleotides align to TRBD1. Germline lookup yields CDR1 MNHNS and CDR2 SASEGT. The CDR3 runs to 13 residues. J was trimmed by 7 bases and V by 7 bases; bases with no gene match: 5. The CDR3 DNA is TGTGCCAGCATAGGGACAGGGAAACAGCCCCAGCATTTT. Translation: CASIGTGKQPQHF.

The V and J genes are TRBV20-1 and TRBJ2-1, with D perhaps TRBD1 or TRBD2 (6 bases each). The germline gives CDR1 DFQATT, CDR2 SNEGSKA (reference sequence). V lost 5 bases, J lost 6 bases, and 14 bases lay in between. This CDR3 is 13 amino acids long. The DNA for the CDR3 is TGCAGTGCTTCCCCTGGGGGGCTCAATGAGCAGTTCTTC. Protein product: CSASPGGLNEQFF.

This clonotype was seen only a few times. This chain uses TRBV20-1 with TRBJ1-5; a weak D match, TRBD1 (6 bases). The CDR3 covers 14 residues. Germline lookup yields CDR1 DFQATT and CDR2 SNEGSKA (reference sequence). The germline V and J ends were trimmed by 6 bases and 3 bases, with 15 bases remaining between them. CDR3 sequence: CSAPDRSPNQPQHF. CDR3 in DNA: TGCAGTGCGCCTGACAGGTCCCCCAATCAGCCCCAGCATTTT.

This chain uses TRBV29-1 with TRBJ1-1; TRBD1 might be the D (5 bases). The germline gives CDR1 SQVTM, CDR2 ANQGSEA. V lost 7 bases and J lost 5, with 11 bases in between. The CDR3 sequence is 11 residues long. The CDR3 spells CSGLRGTEAFF. The CDR3 nucleotides are TGCAGCGGCCTCCGGGGGACTGAAGCTTTCTTT.

In this sample, this clonotype is medium-sized. The V gene is TRBV20-1, the J gene TRBJ1-2; D gene ambiguous. Germline CDR1 reads DFQATT; CDR2 reads SNEGSKA (reference sequence). This CDR3 is built from 11 residues. V lost 4 bases and J 8 bases, leaving 11 bases between the germline ends. The CDR3 DNA is TGCAGTGCTAACGACATGGGCGGCTACACCTTC. Protein: CSANDMGGYTF.

The table lists this clonotype with a few counts. The V and J genes are TRBV7-8 and TRBJ1-5, with 8 bases that match TRBD1. CDR3 length: 15 amino acids. Germline CDR1 is SGHVS and CDR2 is FQNEAQ. V lost 5 bases to trimming and J lost 6 bases; unmatched junction nucleotides: 9. The chain's CDR3 is CASSPIAGGGQPQHF. CDR3 DNA: TGTGCCAGCAGCCCCATAGCAGGGGGCGGTCAGCCCCAGCATTTT.

The CDR3 loop is CASQGLTTRGTQYF. The CDR3 DNA sequence: TGTGCCTCTCAGGGGCTGACGACGAGAGGGACCCAGTACTTC. The V gene is TRBV7-9, the J gene TRBJ2-5; tentatively, D is TRBD1 (6 bases). CDR3 length: 14 residues. Germline CDR1 is SEHNR and CDR2 is FQNEAQ (reference sequence). Trimming removed 11 bases from V and 7 bases from J, with 23 bases in between.

The genes are TRBV28 and TRBJ1-6; no clear D gene. The CDR3 contains 14 residues. V lost 7 bases, J lost 13 bases, and 20 bases lay in between. CDR1 and CDR2 from the germline V gene are MDHEN and SYDVKM. The CDR3, as DNA: TGTGCCAGCACACTGGAGGGTTTCTCATCGCCCCTCCACTTT. Its translation: CASTLEGFSSPLHF.